The 4 T cell receptor beta chains reported below all come from one sample, sequenced in a study of identical twins. TCRdb redid the calling of the 5' RACE reads with MiXCR, one entry per CDR3 protein. The sample lists approximately 630,000 distinct CDR3 sequences, under 8.5% occurring once. This same sample was also part of a study on yellow fever vaccine responses in identical twins.

The sequenced sample was PBMCs. The receptors originated from a woman aged 18-35 years in good health.

This clonotype came up many times. The chain uses TRBV10-3 and TRBJ2-1; weak D call: TRBD2 (6 bases). The CDR3 has 15 amino acids. Germline-derived CDR1 and CDR2 are ENHRY and SYGVKD. V shed 3 bases and J shed 5 bases, with 14 bases lying between them. The CDR3 protein is CAISDGASVDNEQFF. The CDR3 DNA sequence: TGTGCCATCAGTGACGGGGCTAGCGTAGACAATGAGCAGTTCTTC.

The V and J genes are TRBV20-1 and TRBJ2-1; TRBD2 aligns across 7 bases. The CDR3 has 15 residues. V shed 0 bases, J shed 8 bases, and the junction held 10 bases outside the gene matches. Germline V gives CDR1 DFQATT, CDR2 SNEGSKA (reference sequence). The CDR3 loop is CSARDYYGRGDEQFF. CDR3 sequence (DNA): TGCAGTGCTAGAGATTATTATGGACGGGGGGATGAGCAGTTCTTC.

V gene TRBV15 combines with J gene TRBJ2-5; D is uncertain. With 3 bases removed from V and 5 bases from J, the gap between germline ends came to 10 bases. Germline V CDR1 and CDR2: LNHNV, YYDKDF (reference sequence). The CDR3 spans 13 residues. DNA of the CDR3: TGTGCCACCAGCAGGGAAGCGTGGGAGACCCAGTACTTC. Its translation: CATSREAWETQYF.

This clonotype has just a few counts. This chain joins TRBV3-1 and TRBJ1-6, with TRBD1 matching over 9 bases. CDR3 size: 15 residues. V shed 4 bases and J 8 bases; nucleotides not matched to a gene: 6. The germline V gene encodes CDR1 LGHDT and CDR2 YNNKEL (reference sequence). Here the CDR3 DNA reads TGTGCCAGCAGCCTGGGACAGGGCCGGGATTCACCCCTCCACTTT. It encodes CASSLGQGRDSPLHF.